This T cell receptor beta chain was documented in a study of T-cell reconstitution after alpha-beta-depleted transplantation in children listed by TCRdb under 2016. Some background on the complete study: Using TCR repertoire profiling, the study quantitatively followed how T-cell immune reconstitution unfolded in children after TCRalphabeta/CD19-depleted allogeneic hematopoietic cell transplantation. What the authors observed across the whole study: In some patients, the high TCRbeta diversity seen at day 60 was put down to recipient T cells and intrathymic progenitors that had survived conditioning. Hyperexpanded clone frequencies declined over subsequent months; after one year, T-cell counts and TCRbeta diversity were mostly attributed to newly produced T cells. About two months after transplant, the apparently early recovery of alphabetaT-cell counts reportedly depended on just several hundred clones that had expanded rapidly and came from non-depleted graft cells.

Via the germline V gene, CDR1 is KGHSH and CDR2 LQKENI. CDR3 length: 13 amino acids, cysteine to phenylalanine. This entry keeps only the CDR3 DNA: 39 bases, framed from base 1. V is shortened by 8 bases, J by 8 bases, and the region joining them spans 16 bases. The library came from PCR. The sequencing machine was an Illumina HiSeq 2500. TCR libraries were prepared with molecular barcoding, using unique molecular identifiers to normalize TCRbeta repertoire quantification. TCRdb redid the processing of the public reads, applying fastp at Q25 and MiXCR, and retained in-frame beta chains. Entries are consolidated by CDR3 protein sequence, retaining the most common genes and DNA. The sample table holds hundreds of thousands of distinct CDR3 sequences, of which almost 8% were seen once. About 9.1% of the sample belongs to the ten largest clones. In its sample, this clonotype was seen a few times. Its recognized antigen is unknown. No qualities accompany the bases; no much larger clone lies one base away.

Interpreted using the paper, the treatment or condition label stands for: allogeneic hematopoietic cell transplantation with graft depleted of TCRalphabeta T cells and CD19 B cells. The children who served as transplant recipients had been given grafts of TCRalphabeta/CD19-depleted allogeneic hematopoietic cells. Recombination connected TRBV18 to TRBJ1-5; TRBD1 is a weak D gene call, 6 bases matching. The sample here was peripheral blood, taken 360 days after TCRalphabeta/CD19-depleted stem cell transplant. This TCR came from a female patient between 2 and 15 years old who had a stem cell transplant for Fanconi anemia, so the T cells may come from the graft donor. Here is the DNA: TGTGCCAGCACCCGGGACATCCTTGAGCCCCAGCATTTT. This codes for CASTRDILEPQHF.